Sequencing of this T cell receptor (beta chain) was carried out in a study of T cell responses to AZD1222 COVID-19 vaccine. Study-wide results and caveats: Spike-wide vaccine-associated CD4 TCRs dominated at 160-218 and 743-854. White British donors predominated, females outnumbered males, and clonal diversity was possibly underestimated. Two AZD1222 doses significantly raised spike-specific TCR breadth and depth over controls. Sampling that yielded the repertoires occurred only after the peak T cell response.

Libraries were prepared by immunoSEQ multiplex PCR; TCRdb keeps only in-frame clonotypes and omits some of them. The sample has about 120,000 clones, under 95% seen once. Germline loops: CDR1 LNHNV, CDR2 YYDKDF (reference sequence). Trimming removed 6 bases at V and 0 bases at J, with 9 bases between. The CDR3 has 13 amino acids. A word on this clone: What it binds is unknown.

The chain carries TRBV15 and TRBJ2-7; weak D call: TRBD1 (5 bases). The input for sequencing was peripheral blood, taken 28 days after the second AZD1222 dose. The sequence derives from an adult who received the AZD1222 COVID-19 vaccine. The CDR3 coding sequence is TGTGCCACCAGGGAAGGGGCCTCCTACGAGCAGTACTTC. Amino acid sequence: CATREGASYEQYF.